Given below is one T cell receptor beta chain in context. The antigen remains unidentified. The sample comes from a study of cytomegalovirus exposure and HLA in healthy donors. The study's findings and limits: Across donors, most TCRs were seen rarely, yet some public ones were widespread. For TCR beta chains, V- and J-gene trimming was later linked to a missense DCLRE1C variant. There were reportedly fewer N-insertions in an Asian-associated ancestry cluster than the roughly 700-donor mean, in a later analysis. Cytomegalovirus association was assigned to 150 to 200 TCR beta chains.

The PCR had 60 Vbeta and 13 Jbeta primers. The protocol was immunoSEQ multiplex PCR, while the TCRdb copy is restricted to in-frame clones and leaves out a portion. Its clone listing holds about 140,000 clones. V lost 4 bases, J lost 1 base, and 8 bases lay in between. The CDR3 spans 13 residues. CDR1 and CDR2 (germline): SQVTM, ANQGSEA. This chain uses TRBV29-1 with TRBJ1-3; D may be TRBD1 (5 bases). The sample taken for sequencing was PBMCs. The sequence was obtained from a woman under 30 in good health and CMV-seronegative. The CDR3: CSVGTLSGNTIYF. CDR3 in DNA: TGCAGCGTTGGGACATTGTCTGGAAACACCATATATTTT.